This record looks at one T cell receptor (beta chain) sequence and its context. The antigen is unknown. The sample is drawn from a study of OX40 agonist ivuxolimab in advanced cancers. About the research overall: Past anti-PD-1, anti-PD-L1 or anti-CTLA-4 therapy was accepted, and 40% to 45% had received some. Study results and caveats: The study found that CD8+ T cells averaged more expanded clones than CD4+. Among the lowest peripheral clonal expansion occurred in 0.1-3.0 mg/kg partial responders.

The V and J ends lost 6 bases and 5 bases, in that order; junction bases with no gene match: 8. The CDR3 has 15 residues. Germline assignment: CDR1 MNHNY and CDR2 SVGAGI (reference sequence). Profiled with immunoSEQ multiplex PCR; TCRdb holds only in-frame clones, not every one. The sample has approximately 100,000 clones; 90% are singletons. This receptor was identified in an adult with an advanced solid tumor such as melanoma, head and neck, liver or kidney cancer. The sample was CD4+ or CD8+ T cells sorted from blood, taken in a trial of the OX40 agonist ivuxolimab. The rearrangement joins TRBV6-6 to TRBJ2-2; 8 positions match TRBD1. DNA for the CDR3: TGTGCCAGCAGGATTGACAGGGGTGAAACCGGGGAGCTGTTTTTT. This encodes CASRIDRGETGELFF.